This T cell receptor (beta chain) came from a study of blood T cell repertoires in COVID-19. Assay used: immunoSEQ multiplex PCR; TCRdb lists only in-frame clones, some missing. The table includes over 150,000 clones, around 85% detected once. The sequenced sample consisted of PBMCs or T cells enriched from blood (not recorded which). The source of this sequence is a woman aged 25-40 years who had recovered from COVID-19.

CDR3 nucleotide sequence: TGTGCCAGCAGTGACGTACGGCAGGGGAAGGGCTACACCTTC. Amino acids: CASSDVRQGKGYTF. J is TRBJ1-2 and V is TRBV2; D is perhaps TRBD1 (6 bases). The length of the CDR3 is 14 residues. The germline V and J ends were trimmed by 3 bases and 8 bases, with 16 bases remaining between them. The germline V gene encodes CDR1 SNHLY and CDR2 FYNNEI.